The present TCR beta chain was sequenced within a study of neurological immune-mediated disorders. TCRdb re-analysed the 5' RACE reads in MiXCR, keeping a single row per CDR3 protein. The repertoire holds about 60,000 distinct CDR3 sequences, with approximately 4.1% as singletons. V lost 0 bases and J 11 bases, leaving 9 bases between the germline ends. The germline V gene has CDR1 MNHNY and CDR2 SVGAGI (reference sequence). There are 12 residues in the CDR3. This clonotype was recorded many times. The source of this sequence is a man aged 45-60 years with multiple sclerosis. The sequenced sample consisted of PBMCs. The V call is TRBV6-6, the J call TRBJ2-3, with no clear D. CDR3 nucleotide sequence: TGTGCCAGCAGTTACTCCTTAGTAGGGCAGTATTTT. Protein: CASSYSLVGQYF.